This entry is about one T cell receptor beta chain. The CDR3 spans 16 residues. Trimming at V came to 5 bases and at J to 4 bases, leaving 9 bases not matched to a gene. CDR1 and CDR2 from the germline V gene are SEHNR and FQNEAQ (reference sequence). Methods used by the authors: Using reference gene primer amplification, nucleated cell counts were estimated. Measured with immunoSEQ multiplex PCR; TCRdb has only the in-frame clones, and not every one. From that table come the V and J calls and clone size; the DNA was used to work out D and trimming. The sample holds some 68,000 clones, approximately 92% seen once. This record comes from a study of blood T cell repertoires in COVID-19. Study in general: Specimens from acute and convalescent COVID-19 originated in the United States, Italy and Spain. The analysed material was cDNA or gDNA that came from T cells, B-cell-depleted T cells, or PBMCs.

This clonotype originated in a man aged 50-60 years with acute or convalescent COVID-19. The V call is TRBV7-9, the J call TRBJ1-5; 9 bases agree with TRBD1. Sample: peripheral blood. In nucleotides, the CDR3 is TGTGCCAGCAGCCTGTCGGGACAGGGTGGAAATCAGCCCCAGCATTTT. It encodes CASSLSGQGGNQPQHF.